The text below deals with one T cell receptor beta chain. Its antigen is still unknown. Per-nucleotide qualities are absent, and no much larger clonotype sits a single base away. The data derive from a study of T cell responses to AZD1222 COVID-19 vaccine (dated by TCRdb to the early 2020s). As for the study more broadly: AZD1222 recipients given second doses at about 4 weeks or at about 12 weeks were pooled, since spike-specific TCR depth and breadth were not found to differ between the two schedules. Trial participants were enrolled by age into subgroups of 18-55, 56-69 and 70-plus years, and about 150, 27 and 61 TCR-sequenced participants, respectively, were included in these subgroups. TCR sequencing was performed for some 250 trial participants, of whom around 210 were given two doses of AZD1222 and 26 were given two doses of MenACWY control vaccine. Broader findings and caveats from the paper: The 56-69-year group was small, and its depth increase did not reach significance, likely because of low power. The vaccine-associated CD4 TCRs covered the entire spike protein, and the dominant responses fell in regions 160-218 and 743-854. Only 5 to 7 AZD1222 recipients were SARS-CoV-2 seropositive at baseline, limiting conclusions about previously exposed vaccinees. Participants were mostly white British, with more females than males. The authors suggested clonal diversity may have been underestimated. No day 14 peak-response samples were available, so repertoires were characterized only after the peak T cell response. Reportedly, almost half of the unique spike-specific TCRs recognized epitopes lying outside the regions that are mutated in the B.1.351 and B.1.1.7 variants. After two AZD1222 doses, spike-specific TCR breadth and depth were significantly higher than at day 0 and than in MenACWY recipients.

The CDR3 regions of human TCRbeta chains were subjected to immunosequencing. The authors' analysis ran thus. TCRs in the repertoires were matched against a reference library of SARS-CoV-2-specific TCRs that had been generated with the MIRA antigen-specificity platform. Breadth was defined as the fraction of unique TCRs that were SARS-CoV-2-associated, and depth was defined as the fraction of total T cells that were SARS-CoV-2-associated. Using the MIRA data, each spike-specific TCR was assigned both to the spike region to which the TCR was reactive and to a CD4 or CD8 class. Log10-transformed breadth and depth values were compared by one-way ANOVA with Sidak's multiple comparisons tests. TCRdb retrieved this table from immuneACCESS and kept in-frame rearrangements only. Not all clones are present; in checked studies, unresolved V genes account for under half, and no reason is known for the remainder. The V and J calls and clone size are taken from that table; D and trimming were inferred from the DNA. Here the sample has 85,000 to 120,000 clones; almost 85% occur a single time. The top ten hold about 17% of the sample.

The time point label corresponds to: baseline before first vaccination. The vaccinee samples were drawn from two UK trials, COV001 and COV002, one of which was a single-blind randomized controlled phase 2/3 trial testing AZD1222 (ChAdOx1 nCoV-19) in healthy adults. For TCRbeta chain sequencing, PBMC samples were collected from trial participants at day 0 and at day 28 after the second dose. Sample: peripheral blood, taken on day 0 of AZD1222 vaccination. The receptor's source is an adult in good health.

The sequenced DNA: TGTGCCCTTAACAGGGGAGGTAACACTGAAGCTTTCTTT. The translation is CALNRGGNTEAFF. The rearrangement joined TRBV30 to TRBJ1-1, and TRBD1 aligns with 7 junction nucleotides. The CDR3, cysteine through phenylalanine, is 13 amino acids long. The retained sequence is limited to the CDR3, 39 bases, with the frame set at the first base. The germline V gene (reference sequence) yields GTSNPN for CDR1 and SVGIG for CDR2. Here V drops 8 bases and J drops 2 bases, and the junction holds 8 bases not matched to any gene.